These 20 T cell receptor beta chains share one sample of origin, sequenced in a study of cytomegalovirus exposure and HLA in healthy donors. PCR used 60 Vbeta primers and 13 Jbeta primers. This table comes from immunoSEQ multiplex PCR, and its TCRdb copy is limited to in-frame clones, with some not included. The sample consists of under 150,000 clones, more than 80% of them appearing once. Sequenced material: PBMCs. These receptors were collected from a male donor in good health and CMV-seronegative.

About this clone: One end of the junction varies from germline; a read error may be responsible. The chain has TRBV5-8 and TRBJ2-4; possible D gene TRBD1, 7 bases. The CDR3 length is 17 residues. CDR1 and CDR2 (germline): SGHTS, YDEGEE. This CDR3 reads CASSLVWDSGPKNSQYF. The CDR3 bases are TGTGCCAGCAGCTTGGTTTGGGACAGCGGGCCCAAAAACAGTCAGTACTTC.

A note on this clone: The same CDR3 can be traced to other DNA sequences in this sample. The rearrangement links TRBV5-1 to TRBJ2-7; 7 bases are shared with TRBD1. J gave up 1 base and V 0 bases, and 1 base lay outside the gene matches. The germline V gene has CDR1 SGHRS and CDR2 YFSETQ. CDR3 length: 14 residues. CDR3 coding DNA: TGCGCCAGCAGCTTGGGGGGACAGTCCTACGAGCAGTACTTC. This codes for CASSLGGQSYEQYF.

The gene calls are TRBV19 and TRBJ1-1; 7 bases map to TRBD1. V lost 5 bases and J lost 1; bases outside the gene matches: 10. The CDR3 is 16 residues long. CDR1 and CDR2 from the germline V gene are LNHDA and SQIVND (reference sequence). CDR3 coding DNA: TGTGCCAGTAGTTTAATCCCGGGACAGTCGAACACTGAAGCTTTCTTT. It yields the protein CASSLIPGQSNTEAFF.

The rearrangement uses TRBV6-5 and TRBJ1-3, with TRBD1 matching over 10 bases. The CDR3 contains 15 residues. The J segment lost 6 bases and the V segment lost 2 bases, leaving 4 bases of the junction unmatched. In germline, CDR1 is MNHEY, CDR2 SVGAGI. CDR3 sequence: CASSYTGTGANTIYF. In nucleotides, the CDR3 is TGTGCCAGCAGTTACACCGGGACAGGGGCAAACACCATATATTTT.

J is TRBJ2-7 and V is TRBV30; 7 nucleotides line up with TRBD2. CDR3 size: 15 residues. The ends lost 4 bases at V and 5 bases at J; junction bases unmatched: 14. Germline values: CDR1 GTSNPN, CDR2 SVGIG (reference sequence). This CDR3 reads CAWTTGGGPGDEQYF. DNA for the CDR3: TGTGCCTGGACCACTGGGGGGGGTCCCGGTGACGAGCAGTACTTC.

The genes are TRBV5-4 and TRBJ2-1; maybe TRBD2 (5 bases). Germline CDR1 SGHNT, CDR2 YYREEE (reference sequence). V was shortened by 0 bases and J by 2 bases, with 9 bases between the two germline ends. This CDR3 has 15 residues. The CDR3 nucleotides are TGTGCCAGCAGCTTGGGTGAGGGAACCTACAATGAGCAGTTCTTC. It is translated as CASSLGEGTYNEQFF.

The chain couples TRBV9 to TRBJ1-4, with D possibly TRBD1 on 5 matching bases. In germline, CDR1 is SGDLS, CDR2 YYNGEE. V lost 0 bases and J lost 7, with 13 bases in between. The CDR3 runs to 15 residues. CDR3 in amino acids: CASSVEGLVGEKLFF. For the CDR3, the DNA is TGTGCCAGCAGCGTAGAGGGACTTGTTGGTGAAAAACTGTTTTTT.

This clone was seen only a few times. CDR3 nucleotides: TGCGCCAGCAGCCAAGGAATACGGACTAACACTGAAGCTTTCTTT. This codes for CASSQGIRTNTEAFF. V is TRBV4-1 and J is TRBJ1-1; D is uncertain. Trimming pared 1 base from V and 2 bases from J, leaving 11 bases between. Germline-derived CDR1 and CDR2 are MGHRA and YSYEKL. This CDR3 spans 15 amino acids.

The J gene is TRBJ1-6, the V gene TRBV6-1; TRBD1 agrees at 7 bases. Germline CDR1 reads MNHNS; CDR2 reads SASEGT. V shed 6 bases, J shed 6 bases, and the junction held 8 bases outside the gene matches. This CDR3 is built from 15 residues. The CDR3 region is CASRTTGAPNSPLHF. The CDR3 DNA sequence: TGTGCCAGCAGAACCACAGGGGCCCCTAATTCACCCCTCCACTTT.

The genes are TRBV5-6 and TRBJ1-2; 9 bases line up with TRBD1. Germline V gene data show CDR1 as SGHDT and CDR2 as YYEEEE. There are 14 residues in the CDR3. The V and J ends lost 2 bases and 5 bases, in that order; junction bases with no gene match: 4. The DNA of the CDR3 is TGTGCCAGCAGCTTTGCGGACAGGGGATATGGCTACACCTTC. Amino acid sequence: CASSFADRGYGYTF.

The genes are TRBV6-5 and TRBJ2-3; D is perhaps TRBD1 (5 bases). This CDR3 contains 15 residues. The V gene's germline CDR1 is MNHEY and CDR2 SVGAGI. Between the trimmed V and J ends, which lost 0 bases and 2 bases, there was a span of 9 bases. The CDR3: CASSYSRVFTDTQYF. The DNA for the CDR3 is TGTGCCAGCAGTTACTCCAGGGTCTTCACAGATACGCAGTATTTT.

The chain couples TRBV27 to TRBJ1-5, with D uncertain. The CDR3 spans 15 residues. Per germline, CDR1 MNHEY and CDR2 SMNVEV (reference sequence). Trimming cost V 2 bases and J 0 bases, with 8 bases left between them. CDR3 loop: CASSLAGYSNQPQHF. In DNA form, the CDR3 reads TGTGCCAGCAGTTTAGCAGGATATAGCAATCAGCCCCAGCATTTT.

The rearrangement links TRBV7-9 to TRBJ1-1; possible D gene TRBD1, 5 bases. The CDR3 loop spans 13 amino acids. Between the trimmed V and J ends, which lost 5 bases and 5 bases, there was a span of 12 bases. Germline CDR1 SEHNR, CDR2 FQNEAQ (reference sequence). Written as DNA, the CDR3 is TGTGCCAGCAGCCTCTTGGGGGGGACTGAAGCTTTCTTT. Translating it yields CASSLLGGTEAFF. Full variable domain (rest looked up from reference TRBV7-9 and TRBJ1-1): DTGVSQNPRHKITKRGQNVTFRCDPISEHNRLYWYRQTLGQGPEFLTYFQNEAQLEKSRLLSDRFSAERPKGSFSTLEIQRTEQGDSAMYLCASSLLGGTEAFFGQGTRLTVV.

V gene TRBV7-3 combines with J gene TRBJ1-1; D remains unclear. Germline lookup yields CDR1 SGHTA and CDR2 FQGTGA. Trimming removed 5 bases at V and 1 base at J, with 8 bases between. There are 13 residues in the CDR3. The CDR3: CASSPAENTEAFF. The CDR3 nucleotides are TGTGCCAGCAGCCCCGCGGAGAACACTGAAGCTTTCTTT.

This chain connects TRBV9 to TRBJ2-3; D is uncertain. CDR3 length: 15 amino acids. CDR1 SGDLS and CDR2 YYNGEE come from the germline V gene. The V end lost 2 bases, the J end lost 2 bases, and 12 bases lay between the germline ends. The CDR3 nucleotides read TGTGCCAGCAGCGTGTCCAGCGTGTTCACAGATACGCAGTATTTT. Translation: CASSVSSVFTDTQYF.

This rearrangement joins TRBV7-6 to TRBJ1-1, with D perhaps matching TRBD1 (6 bases). V lost 5 bases and J lost 2, with 12 bases in between. CDR3 length: 14 amino acids. Germline CDR1 SGHVS, CDR2 FNYEAQ. CDR3 sequence: CASSVLQGNTEAFF. CDR3 nucleotides: TGTGCCAGCAGCGTACTACAGGGTAACACTGAAGCTTTCTTT.

This chain links TRBV6-6 with TRBJ2-1; 11 bases line up with TRBD2. Per the germline V gene, CDR1 is MNHNY and CDR2 is SVGAGI (reference sequence). Unmatched junction bases numbered 3, after V lost 5 bases and J lost 0 bases. There are 16 residues in the CDR3. The DNA for the CDR3 is TGTGCCAGCAGTCGGACTAGCGGGCACTCCTACAATGAGCAGTTCTTC. It codes for CASSRTSGHSYNEQFF.

V gene TRBV6-1 combines with J gene TRBJ1-2; TRBD1 is a possible D gene (5 bases). The V and J ends lost 0 bases and 3 bases respectively, with 8 bases between them. CDR1 is MNHNS, CDR2 SASEGT, per germline. The CDR3 totals 14 residues. CDR3 sequence (DNA): TGTGCCAGCAGTGAAGCCGGGGGAGACTATGGCTACACCTTC. Protein: CASSEAGGDYGYTF.

The chain recombines TRBV15 with TRBJ1-2; 7 positions agree with TRBD1. The CDR3 spans 12 residues. Germline V gene data show CDR1 as LNHNV and CDR2 as YYDKDF (reference sequence). With 3 bases clipped from V and 13 bases from J, the junction kept 8 bases outside the gene matches. The CDR3: CATSSPTGERTF. The DNA of the CDR3 is TGTGCCACCAGCAGTCCCACAGGGGAACGCACCTTC.

This rearrangement joins TRBV4-1 to TRBJ2-1, with TRBD2 matching over 8 bases. V lost 5 bases and J lost 0; bases outside the gene matches: 18. The CDR3 covers 20 residues. The germline CDR1 and CDR2 sequences are MGHRA and YSYEKL. CDR3 region: CASSASPGGDFLSSYNEQFF. The DNA of the CDR3 is TGCGCCAGCAGCGCATCACCGGGGGGGGATTTCCTTAGCTCCTACAATGAGCAGTTCTTC.